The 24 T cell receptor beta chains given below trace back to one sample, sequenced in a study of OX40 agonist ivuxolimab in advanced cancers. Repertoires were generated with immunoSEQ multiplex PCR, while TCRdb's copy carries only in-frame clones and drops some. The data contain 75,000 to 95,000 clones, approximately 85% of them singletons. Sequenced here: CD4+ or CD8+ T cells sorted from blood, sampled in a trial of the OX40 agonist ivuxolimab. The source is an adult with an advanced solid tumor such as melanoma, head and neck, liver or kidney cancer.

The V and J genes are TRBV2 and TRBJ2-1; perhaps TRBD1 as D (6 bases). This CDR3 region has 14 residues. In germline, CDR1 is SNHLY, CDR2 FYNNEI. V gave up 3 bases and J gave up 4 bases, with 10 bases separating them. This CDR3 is CASSDWGQYNEQFF. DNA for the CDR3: TGTGCCAGCAGTGACTGGGGGCAGTACAATGAGCAGTTCTTC.

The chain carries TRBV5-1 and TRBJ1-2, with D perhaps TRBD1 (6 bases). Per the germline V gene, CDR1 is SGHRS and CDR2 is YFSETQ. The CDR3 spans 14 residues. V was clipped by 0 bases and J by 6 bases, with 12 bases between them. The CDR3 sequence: CASSLEKGGDGYTF. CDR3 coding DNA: TGCGCCAGCAGCTTGGAGAAAGGGGGGGATGGCTACACCTTC.

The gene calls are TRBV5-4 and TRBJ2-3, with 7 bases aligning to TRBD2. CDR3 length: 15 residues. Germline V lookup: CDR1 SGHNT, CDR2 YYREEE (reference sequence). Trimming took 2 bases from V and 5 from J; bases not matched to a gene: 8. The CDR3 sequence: CASSLKTSAVDTQYF. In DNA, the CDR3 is TGTGCCAGCAGCTTAAAAACTAGCGCAGTAGATACGCAGTATTTT.

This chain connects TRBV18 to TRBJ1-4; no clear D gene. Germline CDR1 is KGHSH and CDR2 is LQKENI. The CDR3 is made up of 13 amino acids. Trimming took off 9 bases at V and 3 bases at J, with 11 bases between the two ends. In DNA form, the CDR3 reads TGTGCCAGTGTTCGATCGTCTAATGAAAAACTGTTTTTT. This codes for CASVRSSNEKLFF.

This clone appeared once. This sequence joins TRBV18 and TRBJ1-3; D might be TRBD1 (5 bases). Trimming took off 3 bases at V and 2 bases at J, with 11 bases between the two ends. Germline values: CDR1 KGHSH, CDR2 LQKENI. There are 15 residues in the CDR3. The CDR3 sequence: CASSPGGVPGNTIYF. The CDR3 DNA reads TGTGCCAGCTCACCGGGGGGAGTCCCTGGAAACACCATATATTTT.

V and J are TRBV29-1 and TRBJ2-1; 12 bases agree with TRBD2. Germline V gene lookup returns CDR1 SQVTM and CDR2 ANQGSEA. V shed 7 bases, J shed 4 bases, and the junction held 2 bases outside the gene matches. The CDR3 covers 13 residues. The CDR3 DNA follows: TGCAGCGGACTAGCGGGGGCTTACAATGAGCAGTTCTTC. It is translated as CSGLAGAYNEQFF.

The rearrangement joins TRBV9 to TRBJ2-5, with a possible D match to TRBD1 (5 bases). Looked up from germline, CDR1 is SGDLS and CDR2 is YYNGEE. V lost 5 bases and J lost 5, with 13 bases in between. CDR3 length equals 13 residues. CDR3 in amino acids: CASSTRARETQYF. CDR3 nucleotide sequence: TGTGCCAGCAGTACCAGGGCGCGGGAGACCCAGTACTTC. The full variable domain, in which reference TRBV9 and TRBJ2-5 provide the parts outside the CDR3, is DSGVTQTPKHLITATGQRVTLRCSPRSGDLSVYWYQQSLDQGLQFLIQYYNGEERAKGNILERFSAQQFPDLHSELNLSSLELGDSALYFCASSTRARETQYFGPGTRLLVL.

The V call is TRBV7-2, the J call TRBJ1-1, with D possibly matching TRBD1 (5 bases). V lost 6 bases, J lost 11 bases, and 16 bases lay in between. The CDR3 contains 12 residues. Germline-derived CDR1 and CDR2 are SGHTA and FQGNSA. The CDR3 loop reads CASSEGGPGAFF. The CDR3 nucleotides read TGTGCCAGCAGTGAGGGCGGGCCAGGGGCTTTCTTT.

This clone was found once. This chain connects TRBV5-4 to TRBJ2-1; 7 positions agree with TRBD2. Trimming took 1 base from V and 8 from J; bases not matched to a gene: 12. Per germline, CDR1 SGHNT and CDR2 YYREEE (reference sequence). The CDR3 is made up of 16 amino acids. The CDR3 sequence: CASSLSTARGGDEQFF. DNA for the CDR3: TGTGCCAGCAGCTTGAGCACAGCCCGGGGAGGGGATGAGCAGTTCTTC.

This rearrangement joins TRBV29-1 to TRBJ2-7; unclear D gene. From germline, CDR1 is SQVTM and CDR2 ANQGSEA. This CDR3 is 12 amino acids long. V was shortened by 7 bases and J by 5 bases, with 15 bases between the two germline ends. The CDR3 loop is CSASRSANEQYF. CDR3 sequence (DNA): TGCAGCGCATCACGGTCGGCTAACGAGCAGTACTTC.

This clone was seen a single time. The CDR3 reads CASSLQGVTNEKLFF. CDR3 coding DNA: TGTGCCAGCAGTTTACAGGGGGTGACTAATGAAAAACTGTTTTTT. The chain recombines TRBV28 with TRBJ1-4; TRBD1 matches 7 bases. Germline values: CDR1 MDHEN, CDR2 SYDVKM. Germline trimming cut 2 bases from V and 2 bases from J; bases unmatched to any gene: 2. The CDR3 has 15 amino acids. Full variable domain (remainder filled in from reference TRBV28 and TRBJ1-4): DVKVTQSSRYLVKRTGEKVFLECVQDMDHENMFWYRQDPGLGLRLIYFSYDVKMKEKGDIPEGYSVSREKKERFSLILESASTNQTSMYLCASSLQGVTNEKLFFGSGTQLSVL.

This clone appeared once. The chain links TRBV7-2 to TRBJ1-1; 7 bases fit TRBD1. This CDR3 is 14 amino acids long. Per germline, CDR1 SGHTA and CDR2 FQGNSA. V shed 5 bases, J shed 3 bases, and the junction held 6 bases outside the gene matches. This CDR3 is CASSPSTGYTEAFF. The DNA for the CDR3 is TGTGCCAGCAGCCCGTCGACAGGGTACACTGAAGCTTTCTTT.

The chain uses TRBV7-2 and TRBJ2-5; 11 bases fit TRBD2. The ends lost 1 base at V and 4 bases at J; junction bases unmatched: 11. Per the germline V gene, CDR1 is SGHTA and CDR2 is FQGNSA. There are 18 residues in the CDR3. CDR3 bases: TGTGCCAGCAGCTTAGATTTTAGCGGGGGGGCCTTTGGAGAGACCCAGTACTTC. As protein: CASSLDFSGGAFGETQYF.

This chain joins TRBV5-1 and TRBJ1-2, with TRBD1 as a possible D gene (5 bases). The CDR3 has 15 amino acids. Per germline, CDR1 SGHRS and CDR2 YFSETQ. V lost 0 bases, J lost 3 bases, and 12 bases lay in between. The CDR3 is CASSLGSGLDYGYTF. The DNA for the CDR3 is TGCGCCAGCAGCTTGGGGTCAGGGCTCGACTATGGCTACACCTTC.

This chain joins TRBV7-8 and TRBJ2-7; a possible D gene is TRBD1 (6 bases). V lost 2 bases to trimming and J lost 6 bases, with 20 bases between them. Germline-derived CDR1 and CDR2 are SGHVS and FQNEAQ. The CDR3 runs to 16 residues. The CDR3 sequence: CASSLRALPQGPEQYF. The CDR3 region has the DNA TGTGCCAGCAGCTTAAGGGCGCTTCCCCAGGGGCCCGAGCAGTACTTC.

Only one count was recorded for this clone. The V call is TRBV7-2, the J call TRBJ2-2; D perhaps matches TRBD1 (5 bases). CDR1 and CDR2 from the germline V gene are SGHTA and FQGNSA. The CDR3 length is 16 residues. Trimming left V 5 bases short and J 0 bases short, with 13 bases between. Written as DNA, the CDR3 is TGTGCCAGCAGCGCGCAGGCAGGGTCGAACACCGGGGAGCTGTTTTTT. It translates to CASSAQAGSNTGELFF.

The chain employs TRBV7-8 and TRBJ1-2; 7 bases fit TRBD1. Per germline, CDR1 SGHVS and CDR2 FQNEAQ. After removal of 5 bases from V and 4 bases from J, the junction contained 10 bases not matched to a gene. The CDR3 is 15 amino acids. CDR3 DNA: TGTGCCAGCAGCCCTGGGGACAGTCTTGTCTATGGCTACACCTTC. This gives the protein CASSPGDSLVYGYTF.

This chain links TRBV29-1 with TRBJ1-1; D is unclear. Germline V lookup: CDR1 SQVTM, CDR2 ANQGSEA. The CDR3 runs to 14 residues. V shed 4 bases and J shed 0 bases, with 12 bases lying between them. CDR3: CSVGTVAMNTEAFF. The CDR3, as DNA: TGCAGCGTTGGAACAGTAGCGATGAACACTGAAGCTTTCTTT.

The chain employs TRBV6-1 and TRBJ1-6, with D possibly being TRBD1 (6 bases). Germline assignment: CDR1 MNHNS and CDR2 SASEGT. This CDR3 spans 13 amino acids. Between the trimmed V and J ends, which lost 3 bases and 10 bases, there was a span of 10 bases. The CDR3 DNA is TGTGCCAGCAGTGACCCAGGGGACTCACCCCTCCACTTT. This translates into CASSDPGDSPLHF.

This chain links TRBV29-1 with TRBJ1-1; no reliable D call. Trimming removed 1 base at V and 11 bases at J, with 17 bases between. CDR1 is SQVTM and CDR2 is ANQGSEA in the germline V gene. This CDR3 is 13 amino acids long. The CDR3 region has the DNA TGCAGCGTTGAAGGACCGATGGGAGAAGCGGCTTTCTTT. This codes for CSVEGPMGEAAFF.

The CDR3 DNA follows: TGTGCCAGCAGAAATCTCGGGGAAGTGGACGAGCAGTACTTC. Protein: CASRNLGEVDEQYF. The chain carries TRBV5-4 and TRBJ2-7; perhaps TRBD2 as D (5 bases). V lost 5 bases to trimming and J lost 5 bases, with 17 bases between them. The CDR3 length is 14 residues. From germline, CDR1 is SGHNT and CDR2 YYREEE (reference sequence).

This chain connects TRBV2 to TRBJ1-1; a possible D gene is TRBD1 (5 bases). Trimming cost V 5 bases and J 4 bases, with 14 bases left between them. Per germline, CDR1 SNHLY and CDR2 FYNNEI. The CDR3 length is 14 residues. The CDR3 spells CASSWGGLGTEAFF. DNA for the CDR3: TGTGCCAGCAGTTGGGGGGGTTTGGGCACTGAAGCTTTCTTT.

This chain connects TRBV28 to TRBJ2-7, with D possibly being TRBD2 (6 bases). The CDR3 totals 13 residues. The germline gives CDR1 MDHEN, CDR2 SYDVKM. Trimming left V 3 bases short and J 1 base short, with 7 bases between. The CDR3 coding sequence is TGTGCCAGCAGTTTCGGGACTTCCTACGAGCAGTACTTC. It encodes CASSFGTSYEQYF.

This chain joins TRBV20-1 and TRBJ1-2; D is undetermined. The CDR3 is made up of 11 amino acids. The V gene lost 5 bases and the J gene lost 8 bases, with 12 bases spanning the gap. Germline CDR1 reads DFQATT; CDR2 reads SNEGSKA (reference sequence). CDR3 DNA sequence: TGCAGTGCTGCCCCCAATCAAGGCTACACCTTC. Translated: CSAAPNQGYTF.